This section outlines one T cell receptor beta chain sequence together with its context. This record comes from a study of blood T cells in healthy people across ages. The germline V gene encodes CDR1 KGHDR and CDR2 SFDVKD. The V end was cut by 0 bases, the J end by 13 bases, with 11 bases between. This CDR3 has 12 residues. A second PCR of 7 to 11 cycles used a sample-barcoded 5' primer and a J-beta primer mix. Every cDNA molecule bore a tag from a template-switch adaptor containing 12 random nucleotides. In TCRdb, the 5' RACE reads were re-called with MiXCR into one record per CDR3 protein. The sample lists about 780,000 distinct CDR3 sequences; roughly 60% were seen once.

Sequencing used blood. This sequence was found in a man between 25 and 39 years old in good health. The chain has TRBV24-1 and TRBJ2-5; D is ambiguous. CDR3 in amino acids: CATSDLDLVAYF. The CDR3 nucleotides are TGTGCCACCAGTGATTTGGACCTGGTAGCGTACTTC.